The present T cell receptor beta chain was sequenced within a study of beta chain features in type 1 diabetes. General study results and limits: Patients and controls would share equally any PCR tilt toward shorter templates. High TCR expression in some cells could lead to their over-representation in cDNA sequencing.

cDNA synthesis used the whole RNA isolate, giving expressed TCRB sequences. The data were produced by immunoSEQ multiplex PCR, yet TCRdb's version contains in-frame clones alone and is incomplete. Counted here are 350,000 to 450,000 clones, around 15% occurring once; the ten biggest clones make up 0.019%. On this clone: The antigen is not known.

Sequenced material: naive CD4+ T cells from blood. The origin of this receptor is a woman aged 18-29 years in good health.

The CDR3 sequence: CASSFGRGNEQFF. In DNA, the CDR3 is TGCGCCAGCAGCTTCGGCAGGGGCAATGAGCAGTTCTTC. The chain links TRBV5-1 to TRBJ2-1; D is possibly TRBD1 (6 bases). The ends were cut back, 2 bases at V and 6 bases at J, with 9 bases in the middle. The germline V gene has CDR1 SGHRS and CDR2 YFSETQ. The CDR3 extends over 13 amino acids.